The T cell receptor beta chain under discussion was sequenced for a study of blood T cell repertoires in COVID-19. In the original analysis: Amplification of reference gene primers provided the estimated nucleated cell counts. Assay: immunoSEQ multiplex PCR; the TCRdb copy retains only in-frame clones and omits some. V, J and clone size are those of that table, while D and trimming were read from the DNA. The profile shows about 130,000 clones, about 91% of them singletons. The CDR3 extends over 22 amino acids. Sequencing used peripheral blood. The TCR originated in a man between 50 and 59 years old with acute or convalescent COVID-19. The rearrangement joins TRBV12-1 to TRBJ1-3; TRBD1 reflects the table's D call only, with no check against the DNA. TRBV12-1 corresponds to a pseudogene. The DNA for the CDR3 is TGTGCCAGCAGCCGGATTCCTACTCCGGGACAGGGGGCTCTGATCTCTGGAAACACCATATATTTT. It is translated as CASSRIPTPGQGALISGNTIYF.